This T cell receptor beta chain was documented in a study of cytomegalovirus exposure and HLA in healthy donors. This PCR relied on a set of 60 Vbeta primers and 13 Jbeta primers. The method was immunoSEQ multiplex PCR; TCRdb's version includes in-frame clones alone and lacks a portion of them. Of more than 100,000 clones listed, about two thirds are singletons. Study conclusions and caveats: DRB1 showed the most TCR associations and HLA-C the fewest in a later analysis, as rates varied by HLA locus.

This clone came up a few times. Antigen specificity is unknown. Trimming removed 3 bases at V and 1 base at J, with 7 bases between. The CDR3 is 15 amino acids. Looked up from germline, CDR1 is WSHSY and CDR2 is SAAADI. The sample comprised PBMCs. This clonotype was obtained from a woman in her thirties or forties in good health and CMV-seropositive. The gene calls are TRBV10-2 and TRBJ1-6; unclear D gene. CDR3 protein: CASSDPGSYNSPLHF. The CDR3 DNA reads as TGCGCCAGCAGTGACCCGGGGTCCTATAATTCACCCCTCCACTTT.